Shown below are 26 T cell receptor beta chains from a single sample sequenced in a study of T cell repertoires in cytomegalovirus infection. Which antigens these TCRs recognize remains unknown. TCRdb reprocessed the reads with MiXCR, giving one entry per CDR3 protein. The sample records approximately 300,000 distinct CDR3 sequences, about 25% being singletons. The sample was cultured PBMCs, taken from culture after CMV antigen stimulation. The source is a human donor in good health (CMV status not recorded). Some clones in this sample may be carry-over from other donors' samples.

This clonotype has more than one count but fewer than ten. The CDR3 DNA reads as TGTGCCAGCAGCTTAGATTCCCCAGCAGGGACCCAGTACTTC. It is translated as CASSLDSPAGTQYF. The chain joins TRBV11-2 to TRBJ2-5; D call uncertain. The ends were cut back, 0 bases at V and 7 bases at J, with 12 bases in the middle. Germline V gives CDR1 SGHAT, CDR2 FQNNGV. CDR3 size: 14 residues.

The chain recombines TRBV3-1 with TRBJ1-4; no definite D call. V dropped 1 base and J dropped 13 bases, with 13 bases sitting between them. This CDR3 has 13 amino acids. Germline CDR1 reads LGHDT; CDR2 reads YNNKEL (reference sequence). CDR3 bases: TGTGCCAGCAGCCAAGGCGGTCAATCCGGACTGTTTTTT. This sequence encodes CASSQGGQSGLFF.

The chain links TRBV2 to TRBJ1-6, with D possibly TRBD1 on 5 matching bases. V lost 8 bases and J 9 bases, leaving 11 bases between the germline ends. Germline V gives CDR1 SNHLY, CDR2 FYNNEI. The CDR3 contains 12 residues. CDR3 DNA: TGTGCCAGCTGGGGGTTCAGTTCACCCCTCCACTTT. Translated: CASWGFSSPLHF.

This clonotype turned up a few times. The CDR3 DNA sequence: TGTGCCAGCAGTTTGACTAGCGTCTATGAGCAGTTCTTC. Its protein product is CASSLTSVYEQFF. The V and J genes are TRBV6-6 and TRBJ2-1, with TRBD2 identical over 8 bases. After removal of 4 bases from V and 8 bases from J, the junction contained 4 bases not matched to a gene. The CDR3 consists of 13 residues. From germline, CDR1 is MNHNY and CDR2 SVGAGI (reference sequence).

The table lists this clonotype with many counts. The V gene is TRBV6-2 or TRBV6-3, the J gene TRBJ2-7; perhaps TRBD1 as D (5 bases). Germline lookup yields CDR1 MNHEY and CDR2 SVGEGT. The CDR3 contains 14 residues. V lost 0 bases and J 1 base, leaving 7 bases between the germline ends. CDR3 DNA sequence: TGTGCCAGCAGTTACTCGGCAGGGTCCTACGAGCAGTACTTC. Its translation is CASSYSAGSYEQYF.

The table lists this clonotype with a few counts. J is TRBJ2-3 and V is TRBV28, with D perhaps TRBD2 (5 bases). Trimming pared 5 bases from V and 2 bases from J, leaving 17 bases between. The germline V gene has CDR1 MDHEN and CDR2 SYDVKM. CDR3 length equals 16 residues. CDR3 region: CASSLQGLTPTDTQYF. DNA of the CDR3: TGTGCCAGCAGTCTACAAGGACTCACACCCACAGATACGCAGTATTTT.

This chain connects TRBV12-3 or TRBV12-4 to TRBJ2-1; the D gene is possibly TRBD1 (5 bases). Trimming removed 1 base from V and 8 bases from J, with 9 bases in between. CDR3 length: 13 amino acids. Written as DNA, the CDR3 is TGTGCCAGCAGTTTAGGCAGGGTTGATGAGCAGTTCTTC. Translation: CASSLGRVDEQFF.

V usage is TRBV4-1 and J usage is TRBJ1-5; D gene ambiguous. Trimming took off 0 bases at V and 4 bases at J, with 10 bases between the two ends. Germline V gene lookup returns CDR1 MGHRA and CDR2 YSYEKL. This CDR3 contains 15 residues. The CDR3 nucleotides read TGCGCCAGCAGCCAAGATCTCGCCCTTAATCAGCCCCAGCATTTT. This translates into CASSQDLALNQPQHF.

The genes are TRBV7-9 and TRBJ2-6; D not certain. CDR1 is SEHNR, CDR2 FQNEAQ, per germline (reference sequence). Deletions cut 1 base from V and 0 bases from J, with 7 bases between. The CDR3 sequence is 16 residues long. CDR3 amino acids: CASSLEGHSGANVLTF. The CDR3 coding sequence is TGTGCCAGCAGCTTAGAGGGCCACTCTGGGGCCAACGTCCTGACTTTC.

On this clonotype: The junction does not match germline at one end; this may be a read error. The V call is TRBV11-3, the J call TRBJ2-7; possibly TRBD2 for D (5 bases). Per germline, CDR1 SGHNT and CDR2 YENEEA. The CDR3 contains 14 residues. The CDR3 reads CASSLDNRDYRLGF. CDR3 in DNA: TGTGCCAGCAGCTTAGATAATCGTGACTACCGGCTCGGCTTC.

This clonotype was recorded many times. The chain employs TRBV11-2 and TRBJ2-7; D uncertain. The length of the CDR3 is 12 residues. Germline values: CDR1 SGHAT, CDR2 FQNNGV. Trimming removed 5 bases from V and 0 bases from J, with 5 bases in between. The CDR3: CASSPYSYEQYF. The DNA of the CDR3 is TGTGCCAGCAGCCCATACTCCTACGAGCAGTACTTC.

The V and J genes are TRBV20-1 and TRBJ2-7; no clear D gene. CDR3 length: 15 amino acids. CDR1 and CDR2 (germline): DFQATT, SNEGSKA (reference sequence). Trimming cost V 6 bases and J 0 bases, with 18 bases left between them. CDR3 residues: CSAYPPPTRSYEQYF. For the CDR3, the DNA is TGCAGTGCCTACCCCCCACCTACCCGCTCCTACGAGCAGTACTTC.

The rearrangement joins TRBV3-1 to TRBJ2-3; D unclear. Germline V CDR1 and CDR2: LGHDT, YNNKEL (reference sequence). V lost 3 bases and J 1 base, leaving 14 bases between the germline ends. This CDR3 region has 16 residues. This CDR3 is CASSHTYPNGTDTQYF. The CDR3 nucleotides are TGTGCCAGCAGCCACACATACCCAAATGGCACAGATACGCAGTATTTT.

The chain joins TRBV2 to TRBJ2-7; possibly TRBD1 or TRBD2 for D (5 bases each). From germline, CDR1 is SNHLY and CDR2 FYNNEI. V was cut by 3 bases and J by 2 bases, with 20 bases left in between. CDR3 size: 17 residues. CDR3 residues: CASSDVLRQGVAYEQYF. In nucleotides, the CDR3 is TGTGCCAGCAGTGATGTTCTGCGTCAGGGAGTCGCCTACGAGCAGTACTTC.

This clonotype was detected only a few times. The chain has TRBV2 and TRBJ2-4; D unresolved. Germline CDR1 SNHLY, CDR2 FYNNEI. Trimming took 3 bases from V and 11 from J, leaving 8 bases between them. The CDR3 runs to 11 residues. CDR3 coding DNA: TGTGCCAGCAGTGAGCAAGCTTTTCAGTACTTC. Protein product: CASSEQAFQYF.

This clonotype was seen a few times. The V gene is TRBV19, the J gene TRBJ1-5, with 7 nucleotides matching TRBD1. Germline V gene lookup returns CDR1 LNHDA and CDR2 SQIVND (reference sequence). J was trimmed by 0 bases and V by 9 bases; bases with no gene match: 2. CDR3 size: 13 residues. CDR3 DNA sequence: TGTGCCAGCAGGGGGGTTAGCAATCAGCCCCAGCATTTT. This codes for CASRGVSNQPQHF.

This clonotype was picked up a small number of times. The V call is TRBV7-6, the J call TRBJ2-5; TRBD2 matches 10 bases. The CDR3 totals 19 residues. The V segment lost 3 bases and the J segment 4 bases; nucleotides outside the gene matches: 17. The V gene's germline CDR1 is SGHVS and CDR2 FNYEAQ. The chain's CDR3 is CASSLRLHASGSRRETQYF. The CDR3, as DNA: TGTGCCAGCAGCTTGAGGTTGCATGCTAGCGGGAGTAGGAGAGAGACCCAGTACTTC.

In its sample, this clonotype was seen a few times. The V and J genes are TRBV12-3 or TRBV12-4 and TRBJ1-3; D is unclear. This CDR3 region has 11 residues. Between the trimmed V and J ends, which lost 6 bases and 7 bases, there was a span of 7 bases. The chain's CDR3 is CASSPANTIYF. The CDR3 DNA follows: TGTGCCAGCAGCCCCGCGAACACCATATATTTT.

The chain is built from TRBV5-1 and TRBJ2-7, with 9 nucleotides matching TRBD2. CDR1 and CDR2 from the germline V gene are SGHRS and YFSETQ. This CDR3 is 15 amino acids long. The ends lost 3 bases at V and 5 bases at J; junction bases unmatched: 9. The CDR3 region is CASSWRGGREDEQYV. The CDR3 DNA reads TGCGCCAGCAGCTGGAGGGGCGGGAGGGAGGACGAGCAGTACGTC.

The CDR3: CATSDPGLARNEQFF. The CDR3 DNA sequence: TGTGCCACCAGTGATCCGGGACTAGCGAGGAATGAGCAGTTCTTC. This chain links TRBV24-1 with TRBJ2-1; 10 bases line up with TRBD2. Germline V gene data show CDR1 as KGHDR and CDR2 as SFDVKD. The CDR3 runs to 15 residues. V lost 3 bases, J lost 7 bases, and 5 bases stayed unmatched.

The sample holds many counts of this clonotype. The V and J genes are TRBV25-1 and TRBJ2-3; 11 bases match TRBD2. Germline values: CDR1 MGHDK, CDR2 SYGVNS. The ends lost 5 bases at V and 4 bases at J; junction bases unmatched: 2. There are 14 residues in the CDR3. CDR3 nucleotide sequence: TGTGCCAGCAGTCCTAGCGGGGGGTCAGATACGCAGTATTTT. Its protein is CASSPSGGSDTQYF.

The J gene is TRBJ1-2, the V gene TRBV7-2; no firm D call. The length of the CDR3 is 15 residues. The germline V and J ends were trimmed by 5 bases and 4 bases, with 17 bases remaining between them. Germline V lookup: CDR1 SGHTA, CDR2 FQGNSA. The CDR3 loop reads CASSRYPATGYGYTF. The DNA for the CDR3 is TGTGCCAGCAGCCGTTACCCAGCGACGGGCTATGGCTACACCTTC.

The rearrangement joins TRBV6-1 to TRBJ2-7; 12 bases are a match to TRBD2. The CDR3 spans 15 residues. Germline CDR1 is MNHNS and CDR2 is SASEGT. V was pared by 4 bases and J by 7 bases, with 8 bases of the junction left unmatched. CDR3 loop: CASSALAGGPKEQYV. The CDR3 DNA follows: TGTGCCAGCAGTGCCCTAGCGGGAGGGCCGAAGGAGCAGTACGTC.

Remarks on this clonotype: A junction end diverges from the germline sequence, so it may reflect a read error. The V gene is TRBV7-7, the J gene TRBJ2-1; 12 bases map to TRBD2. Germline CDR1 SSHAT, CDR2 FNYEAQ (reference sequence). This CDR3 has 15 residues. The CDR3 nucleotides are TGTGCTAGCAGCTTGGGGCTAGCGGGAGGGTCTGAGCAGTTCTTC. As protein: CASSLGLAGGSEQFF.

This clonotype was observed many times. The chain recombines TRBV7-2 with TRBJ2-7; 12 bases line up with TRBD2. The CDR3 is 16 amino acids. J lost 6 bases, V lost 5 bases, and 11 bases had no gene match. Germline values: CDR1 SGHTA, CDR2 FQGNSA. CDR3 bases: TGTGCCAGCAGCCCAGGACTAGCGGGATTTCTGGTCGAGCAGTACTTC. Its protein product is CASSPGLAGFLVEQYF.

V usage is TRBV5-6 and J usage is TRBJ2-1, with 7 bases matching TRBD2. V shed 4 bases, J shed 7 bases, and the junction held 8 bases outside the gene matches. The CDR3 runs to 14 residues. In germline, CDR1 is SGHDT, CDR2 YYEEEE. For the CDR3, the DNA is TGTGCCAGCAGCCCCTGGGGAGGGGTTAATGAGCAGTTCTTC. Residues: CASSPWGGVNEQFF. Full variable domain (missing parts from reference TRBV5-6 and TRBJ2-1): DAGVTQSPTHLIKTRGQQVTLRCSPKSGHDTVSWYQQALGQGPQFIFQYYEEEERQRGNFPDRFSGHQFPNYSSELNVNALLLGDSALYLCASSPWGGVNEQFFGPGTRLTVL.